This section outlines one T cell receptor (beta chain) sequence together with its context. Those enrolled in Seattle joined during active infection and were followed longitudinally afterward. These data are taken from a study of blood T cell repertoires in COVID-19. Overall study: COVID-19 samples from acute and convalescent phases originated in the United States, Italy and Spain.

This CDR3 region has 17 residues. CDR1 and CDR2 from the germline V gene are MNHEY and SMNVEV (reference sequence). V was pared by 5 bases and J by 6 bases, with 16 bases of the junction left unmatched. TCRdb keeps only in-frame clones here, not all; method: immunoSEQ multiplex PCR. The sample records some 73,000 clones, roughly three quarters being singletons. The gene calls are TRBV27 and TRBJ2-7; 10 nucleotides align to TRBD2. Material: peripheral blood. This receptor was identified in a man between 65 and 80 years old with COVID-19, enrolled during active disease. CDR3 sequence reads: CASSPRSGRAIVGEQYF. CDR3 in DNA: TGTGCCAGCAGTCCCCGCAGCGGGAGGGCCATCGTAGGCGAGCAGTACTTC.